This is a list of T cell receptor beta chains from one sample in a study of identical twins. From the 5' RACE reads, TCRdb called clonotypes with MiXCR, one entry per CDR3 protein. The sample lists 600,000 to 800,000 distinct CDR3 sequences, 21% occurring once. The same sample was also studied in work on T cells expressing NK-cell markers.

Sequenced sample: PBMCs. Receptors were obtained from a woman aged 18-29 years in good health. CDR3s include the opening cysteine and the closing phenylalanine or tryptophan. D genes are given only for firm matches. Not all rows give a size; the values are once, few, many and, for expanded clones, a class.

TRBV7-8	TRBD2	19	TRBJ2-1	.	TGTGCCAGCAGCTTGACGGGACTAGTACGGTCAGGCTCCTACAATGAGCAGTTCTTC	CASSLTGLVRSGSYNEQFF
TRBV20-1	.	15	TRBJ2-5	many	TGCAGTGCTACGGCCTCTTTTGGGAGGCAAGAGACCCAGTACTTC	CSATASFGRQETQYF
TRBV4-1	TRBD2	16	TRBJ2-2	few	TGCGCCAGCAGCCAATCCGGGACTAGTAGTGCCGGGGAGCTGTTTTTT	CASSQSGTSSAGELFF
TRBV5-6	.	17	TRBJ2-7	once	TGTGCCAGCAGCTGGAAAACCGGGACACACAACGCGGACGAGCAGTACTTC	CASSWKTGTHNADEQYF
TRBV7-6	.	16	TRBJ2-1	.	TGTGCCAGCAGCCTACGACTAGGGCGAGAAAACAATGAGCAGTTCTTC	CASSLRLGRENNEQFF
TRBV7-2	.	16	TRBJ1-2	few	TGTGCCAGCAGCGCCGACCTTGGGGGCAGGGTAGGTGGCTACACCTTC	CASSADLGGRVGGYTF
TRBV20-1	TRBD2	14	TRBJ2-1	few	TGCAGTGCTAGGCGAGCGGGAACGTACAATGAGCAGTTCTTC	CSARRAGTYNEQFF
TRBV12-3/TRBV12-4	.	16	TRBJ2-1	.	TGTGCCAGCAGTTTGGAAGGAGGGGGCTCCTACAATGAGCAGTTCTTC	CASSLEGGGSYNEQFF
TRBV18	TRBD1	16	TRBJ2-5	.	TGTGCCAGCTCACCAAACAGGGGAGTAACGGTAGAGACCCAGTACTTC	CASSPNRGVTVETQYF
TRBV7-9	.	14	TRBJ2-5	once	TGTGCCAGCAGCTTGACAGCTAACCAAGAGACCCAGTACTTC	CASSLTANQETQYF
TRBV11-3	.	13	TRBJ1-5	few	TGTGCCAGCACCCCTGGACTGAATCAGCCCCAGCATTTT	CASTPGLNQPQHF
TRBV12-3/TRBV12-4	TRBD2	15	TRBJ2-3	few	TGTGCCAGCGGAGGAACTAGCGGGGGCCTAGATACGCAGTATTTT	CASGGTSGGLDTQYF
TRBV6-2/TRBV6-3	.	16	TRBJ2-1	few	TGTGCCAGCAGTTACATTCGGACGGGATCTTACAATGAGCAGTTCTTC	CASSYIRTGSYNEQFF
TRBV20-1	.	13	TRBJ2-1	few	TGCAGTGGGTTGCTGGCGGGTTACAATGAGCAGTTCTTC	CSGLLAGYNEQFF
TRBV12-3/TRBV12-4	.	15	TRBJ2-5	.	TGTGCCAGCACCCCGACCAGTAGACAGGCCCAGACCCAGTACTTC	CASTPTSRQAQTQYF
TRBV20-1	.	16	TRBJ2-3	many	TGCAGTGCTAGTCTACAGGGTCGGGGTAACACAGATACGCAGTATTTT	CSASLQGRGNTDTQYF
TRBV12-3/TRBV12-4	.	14	TRBJ2-3	few	TGTGCCAGCAGTTATCTGGCGGATCCTGATACGCAGTATTTT	CASSYLADPDTQYF
TRBV5-1	TRBD1	15	TRBJ2-1	.	TGCGCCAGCAGCTTGGATGGACAGGGCAAACTAATGGGGTTCTTC	CASSLDGQGKLMGFF
TRBV4-3	.	17	TRBJ2-3	few	TGCGCCAGCAGCCAAGAGCCGGGACGCCCTAGCACAGATACGCAGTATTTT	CASSQEPGRPSTDTQYF
TRBV20-1	TRBD2	13	TRBJ2-7	.	TGCAGTTACGGGACTAGCGGGACCTACGAGCAGTACTTC	CSYGTSGTYEQYF
TRBV29-1	.	14	TRBJ1-2	.	TGCAGCGCAACCTTGGGGACTTATAACTATGGCTACACCTTC	CSATLGTYNYGYTF
TRBV4-2	.	14	TRBJ2-2	.	TGTGCCAGCAGCCGGGACCGGGCGTCCGGGGAGCTGTTTTTT	CASSRDRASGELFF
TRBV15	TRBD2	15	TRBJ2-1	.	TGTGCCACCAGCAGCTCCGGGGGGAACAACAATGAGCAGTTCTTC	CATSSSGGNNNEQFF
TRBV5-6	.	13	TRBJ2-3	few	TGTGCCAGCAGCGGGGTCCGCACAGATACGCAGTATTTT	CASSGVRTDTQYF
TRBV29-1	.	15	TRBJ1-4	once	TGCAGCGTTGTGGGCCGAGGGGGGCTTAGTGAAAAACTGTTTTTT	CSVVGRGGLSEKLFF
TRBV9	TRBD1	15	TRBJ1-2	.	TGTGCCAGCAGCGTTAAAGACAGGGAAAAATATGGCTACACCTTC	CASSVKDREKYGYTF
TRBV20-1	.	13	TRBJ2-7	.	TGCAGTGCTAGTATCGACAGCTTCTACGAGCAGTACTTC	CSASIDSFYEQYF
TRBV25-1	.	11	TRBJ1-1	few	TGTGCCAGCAGTACAGGGATGAGTGCTTTCTTT	CASSTGMSAFF
TRBV9	.	14	TRBJ2-1	.	TGTGCCAGCAGCGATGGGCGGGCAGCCGATGAGCAGTTCTTC	CASSDGRAADEQFF
TRBV29-1	TRBD1	12	TRBJ2-5	many	TGCAGCGTTGGTACAGGGGTGGAGACCCAGTACTTC	CSVGTGVETQYF
TRBV20-1	.	16	TRBJ2-3	few	TGCAGTGCCCAAAGGACTTTCTCTACTAGCACAGATACGCAGTATTTT	CSAQRTFSTSTDTQYF
TRBV29-1	.	13	TRBJ2-2	.	TGCAGCGTTGATGGGAAGAGGGCCGGGGAGCTGTTTTTT	CSVDGKRAGELFF
TRBV20-1	TRBD2	16	TRBJ2-3	.	TGCAGTGCTAGTAAAACTAGCGGGGGGCTCACAGATACGCAGTATTTT	CSASKTSGGLTDTQYF
TRBV11-1	.	14	TRBJ2-7	.	TGTGCCAGCAGGGACAGTGGCGGGGACTACGAGCAGTACTTC	CASRDSGGDYEQYF
TRBV12-3/TRBV12-4	TRBD1	15	TRBJ2-2	many	TGTGCCAGCAGTCTGGGGACAGGAGGACCCGGGGAGCTGTTTTTT	CASSLGTGGPGELFF